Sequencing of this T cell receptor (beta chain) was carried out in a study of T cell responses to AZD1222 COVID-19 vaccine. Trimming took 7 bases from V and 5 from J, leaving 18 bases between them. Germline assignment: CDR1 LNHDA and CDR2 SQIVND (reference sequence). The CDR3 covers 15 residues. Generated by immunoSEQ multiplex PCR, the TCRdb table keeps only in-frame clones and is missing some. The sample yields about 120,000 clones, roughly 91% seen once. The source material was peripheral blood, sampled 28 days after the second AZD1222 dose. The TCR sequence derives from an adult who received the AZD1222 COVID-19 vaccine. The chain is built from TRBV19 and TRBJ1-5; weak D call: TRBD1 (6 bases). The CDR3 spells CASTTTTGRDQPQHF. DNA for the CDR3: TGTGCCAGTACCACCACCACAGGGCGGGATCAGCCCCAGCATTTT.